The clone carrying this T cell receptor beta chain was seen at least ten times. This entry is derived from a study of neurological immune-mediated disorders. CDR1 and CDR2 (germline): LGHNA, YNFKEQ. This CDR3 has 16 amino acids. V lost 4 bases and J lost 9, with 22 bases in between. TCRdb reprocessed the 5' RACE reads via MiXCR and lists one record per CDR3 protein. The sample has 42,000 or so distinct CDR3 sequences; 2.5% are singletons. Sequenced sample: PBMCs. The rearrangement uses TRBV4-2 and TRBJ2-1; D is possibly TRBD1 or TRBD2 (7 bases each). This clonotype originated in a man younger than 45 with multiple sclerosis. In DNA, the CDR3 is TGTGCCAGCAGCCTGAAGGGGGGCCAGGGGGGGGTTGAGCAGTTCTTC. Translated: CASSLKGGQGGVEQFF.